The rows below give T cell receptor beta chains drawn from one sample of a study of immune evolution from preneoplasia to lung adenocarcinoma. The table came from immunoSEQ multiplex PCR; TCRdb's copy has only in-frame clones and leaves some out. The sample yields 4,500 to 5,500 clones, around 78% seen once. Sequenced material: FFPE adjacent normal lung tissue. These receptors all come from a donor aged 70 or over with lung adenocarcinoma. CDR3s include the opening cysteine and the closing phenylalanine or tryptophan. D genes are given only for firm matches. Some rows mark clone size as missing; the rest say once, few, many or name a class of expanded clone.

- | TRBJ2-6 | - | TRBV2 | CAGGDLNSGANVLTF | TGTGCCGGAGGAGATCTTAACTCTGGGGCCAACGTCCTGACTTTC
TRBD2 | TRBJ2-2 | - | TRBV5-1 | CASSHTSGYTGELFF | TGCGCCAGCAGCCATACTAGCGGGTACACCGGGGAGCTGTTTTTT
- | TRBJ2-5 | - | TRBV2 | CASSVRFTGETQYF | TGTGCCAGCAGTGTCCGTTTTACGGGAGAGACCCAGTACTTC
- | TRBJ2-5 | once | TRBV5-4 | CASSLRKGQETQYF | TGTGCCAGCAGCTTGAGGAAGGGACAAGAGACCCAGTACTTC
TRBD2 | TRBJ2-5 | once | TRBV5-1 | CASSLAASGKQETQYF | TGCGCCAGCAGCTTGGCTGCTAGCGGGAAGCAAGAGACCCAGTACTTC
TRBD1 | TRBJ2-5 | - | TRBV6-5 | CASSVRDSARETQYF | TGTGCCAGCAGTGTAAGGGACAGCGCGAGGGAGACCCAGTACTTC
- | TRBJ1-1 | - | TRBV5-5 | CASSSALRSTGTEAFF | TGTGCCAGCAGCTCTGCCCTAAGGAGTACGGGCACTGAAGCTTTCTTT
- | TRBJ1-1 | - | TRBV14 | CASSQEPGLGAFF | TGTGCCAGCAGCCAAGAGCCGGGTCTCGGGGCTTTCTTT
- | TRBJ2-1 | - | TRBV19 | CASSIDSYNEQFF | TGTGCCAGTAGTATAGACTCCTACAATGAGCAGTTCTTC
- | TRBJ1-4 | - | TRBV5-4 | CASSLAGNSREKLFF | TGTGCCAGCAGCTTGGCGGGAAACAGCCGCGAAAAACTGTTTTTT
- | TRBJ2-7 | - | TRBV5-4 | CASSLVGGDRSYEQYF | TGTGCCAGCAGCTTGGTTGGGGGAGACCGCTCCTACGAGCAGTACTTC
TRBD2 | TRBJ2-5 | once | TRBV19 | CASSIGAVASGETQYF | TGTGCCAGTAGTATTGGTGCGGTAGCTAGCGGAGAGACCCAGTACTTC
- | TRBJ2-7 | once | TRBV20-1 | CSASEGDEQYF | TGCAGTGCTAGCGAGGGAGACGAGCAGTACTTC
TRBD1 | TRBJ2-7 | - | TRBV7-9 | CASSLVGGSFYEQYF | TGTGCCAGCAGCTTAGTAGGGGGCAGTTTCTACGAGCAGTACTTC
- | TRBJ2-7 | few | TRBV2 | CASSEILGIGEQYF | TGTGCCAGCAGTGAGATTTTGGGGATCGGCGAGCAGTACTTC
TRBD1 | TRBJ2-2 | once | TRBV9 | CASSPTGQGLSGELFF | TGTGCCAGCAGCCCCACGGGACAGGGGCTTAGCGGGGAGCTGTTTTTT
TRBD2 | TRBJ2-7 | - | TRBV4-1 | CASSRLFGGVQTYEQYF | TGCGCCAGCAGCCGTCTTTTTGGGGGGGTTCAAACCTACGAGCAGTACTTC
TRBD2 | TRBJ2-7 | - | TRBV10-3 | CAISGGGDEQYF | TGTGCCATCAGTGGGGGGGGAGACGAGCAGTACTTC
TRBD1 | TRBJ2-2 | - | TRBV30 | CAWSQGAQAGELFF | TGTGCCTGGAGTCAGGGGGCGCAGGCCGGGGAGCTGTTTTTT
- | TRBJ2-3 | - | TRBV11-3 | CASSLGQEPDTQYF | TGTGCCAGCAGCTTAGGGCAGGAACCAGATACGCAGTATTTT
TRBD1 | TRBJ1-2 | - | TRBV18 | CASSPGTGQRYTF | TGTGCCAGCTCACCCGGGACAGGTCAGCGCTACACCTTC
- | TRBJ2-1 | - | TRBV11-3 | CASSLRANEQFF | TGTGCCAGCAGCTTAAGGGCCAATGAGCAGTTCTTC
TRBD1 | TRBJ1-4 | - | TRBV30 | CAWRGSGTGNEKLFF | TGTGCCTGGAGAGGGTCCGGGACAGGGAATGAAAAACTGTTTTTT
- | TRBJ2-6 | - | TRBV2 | CASSEGRGRRTGANVLTF | TGTGCCAGCAGTGAAGGGAGGGGGCGAAGGACTGGGGCCAACGTCCTGACTTTC
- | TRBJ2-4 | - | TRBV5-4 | CASSLVTAKNIQYF | TGTGCCAGCAGCTTGGTGACAGCCAAAAACATTCAGTACTTC
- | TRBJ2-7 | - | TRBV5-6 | CASSLGLGFYEQYF | TGTGCCAGCAGCTTGGGTCTGGGCTTCTACGAGCAGTACTTC
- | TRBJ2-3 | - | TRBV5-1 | CASSLDGGRDTQYF | TGCGCCAGCAGCTTGGATGGGGGGCGAGATACGCAGTATTTT
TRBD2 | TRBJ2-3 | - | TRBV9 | CASSVEGREITDTQYF | TGTGCCAGCAGCGTAGAAGGGCGGGAGATAACAGATACGCAGTATTTT
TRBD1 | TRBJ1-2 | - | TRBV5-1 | CASSPPEGQRDSYGYTF | TGCGCCAGCAGCCCCCCGGAGGGACAGAGGGACTCCTATGGCTACACCTTC
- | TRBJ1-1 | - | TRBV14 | CASSSRDTNTEAFF | TGTGCCAGCAGCTCCCGGGACACGAACACTGAAGCTTTCTTT
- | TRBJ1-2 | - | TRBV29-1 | CSVEVPQAYGYTF | TGCAGCGTTGAAGTCCCCCAGGCCTATGGCTACACCTTC
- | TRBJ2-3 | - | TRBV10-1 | CASSESYGSGSDTQYF | TGCGCCAGCAGTGAGTCGTACGGGAGCGGCTCAGATACGCAGTATTTT